This TCR beta chain was retrieved from a study of blood T cells in healthy people across ages. The CDR3 consists of 15 residues. Germline V gives CDR1 MNHNS, CDR2 SASEGT. V dropped 0 bases and J dropped 13 bases, with 21 bases sitting between them. This clonotype was picked up a small number of times. For the second PCR, which ran for roughly 6 to 12 cycles, a sample-barcoded 5' primer and a J-beta primer mix were used. A template-switch adaptor that had 12 random nucleotides put a tag on each cDNA molecule. TCRdb ran MiXCR on the 5' RACE reads and lists one entry per CDR3 protein. The table shows roughly 500,000 distinct CDR3 sequences, with under 30% occurring only once. These data are also associated with another study on T cells of mothers and their children. From that paper: There were over 10 million TCR beta CDR3 reads from each mother and about 3 million from each child.

The chain has TRBV6-1 and TRBJ2-5, with D possibly being TRBD1 or TRBD2 (5 bases each). The source material was blood. The clonotype was recovered from a boy between 5 and 17 years old in good health. The chain's CDR3 is CASSEAIGGPLDPYF. The CDR3 coding sequence is TGTGCCAGCAGTGAAGCGATTGGGGGACCTTTGGACCCGTACTTC.